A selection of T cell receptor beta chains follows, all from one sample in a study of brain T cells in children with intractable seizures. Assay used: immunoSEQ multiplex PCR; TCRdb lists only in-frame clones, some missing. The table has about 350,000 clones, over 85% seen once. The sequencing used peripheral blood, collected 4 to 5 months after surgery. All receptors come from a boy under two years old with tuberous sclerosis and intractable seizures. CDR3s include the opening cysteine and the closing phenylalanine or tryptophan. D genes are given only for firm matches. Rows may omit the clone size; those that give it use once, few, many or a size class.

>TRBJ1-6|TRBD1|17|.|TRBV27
TGTGCCAGCAGTTTATCCGCCCGGACAGGCCCTAATTCACCCCTCCACTTT
CASSLSARTGPNSPLHF
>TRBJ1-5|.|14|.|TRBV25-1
TGTGCCAGCAGTGAATGGGAGGTAAATCAGCCCCAGCATTTT
CASSEWEVNQPQHF
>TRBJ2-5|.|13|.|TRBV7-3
TGTGCCAGCAGCTTATATGGGGGGGAGACCCAGTACTTC
CASSLYGGETQYF
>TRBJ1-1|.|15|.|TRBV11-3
TGTGCCAGCAGCTTAGAGGGGGATTTGAACACTGAAGCTTTCTTT
CASSLEGDLNTEAFF
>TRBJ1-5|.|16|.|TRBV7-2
TGTGCCAGCAGCTTAGGGGTTGCGGGTACGAATCAGCCCCAGCATTTT
CASSLGVAGTNQPQHF
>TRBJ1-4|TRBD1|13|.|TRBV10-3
TGTGCCACAAGCCGGGACAGTAATGAAAAACTGTTTTTT
CATSRDSNEKLFF
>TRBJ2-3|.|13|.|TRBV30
TGTGCCTGGAGTGGGGGGAACACAGATACGCAGTATTTT
CAWSGGNTDTQYF
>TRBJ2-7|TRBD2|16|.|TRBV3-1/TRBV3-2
TGTGCCAGCAGCCGAGAGGAGGGACTAGTAGGTTACGAGCAGTACTTC
CASSREEGLVGYEQYF
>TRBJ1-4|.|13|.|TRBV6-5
TGTGCCAGCAGTTACCAGGGCAATGAAAAACTGTTTTTT
CASSYQGNEKLFF
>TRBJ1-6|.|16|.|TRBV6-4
TGTGCCAGCAGTGAAAGTTCGGGCCCCAGCGATTCACCCCTCCACTTT
CASSESSGPSDSPLHF
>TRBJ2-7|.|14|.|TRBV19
TGTGCCAGTAGGCCCCCGGGCAGGGGTGGCGAGCAGTACTTC
CASRPPGRGGEQYF
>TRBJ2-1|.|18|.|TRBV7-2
TGTGCCAGCATACTGGGGTGGGGCGGGGGCCCTAGGGGGACTGAGCAGTTCTTC
CASILGWGGGPRGTEQFF
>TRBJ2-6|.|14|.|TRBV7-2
TGTGCCAGCATCAGGAGAAGTGGGGCCAACGTCCTGACTTTC
CASIRRSGANVLTF
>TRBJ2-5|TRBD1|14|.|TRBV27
TGTGCCAGCAGTCCCGACAGGGACCAAGAGACCCAGTACTTC
CASSPDRDQETQYF
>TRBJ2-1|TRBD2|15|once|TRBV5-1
TGCGCCAGCAGCGGGGGACTAGCGGGAGTCGATGAGCAGTTCTTC
CASSGGLAGVDEQFF
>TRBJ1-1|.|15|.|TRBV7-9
TGTGCCAGCAGCTCCGGGACGTGGCTTAACACTGAAGCTTTCTTT
CASSSGTWLNTEAFF
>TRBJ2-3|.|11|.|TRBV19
TGTGCCAGTAGTACGGAAGTTAGGCAGTATTTT
CASSTEVRQYF
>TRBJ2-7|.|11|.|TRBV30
TGTGCCTGGAATGCCGGGGGCGAGCAGTACTTC
CAWNAGGEQYF
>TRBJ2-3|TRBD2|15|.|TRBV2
TGTGCCAGCACGGGACTAGCGGGGGGGACAGATACGCAGTATTTT
CASTGLAGGTDTQYF
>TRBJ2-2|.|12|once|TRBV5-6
TGTGCCAGCAGCCCCGACACCGGGGAGCTGTTTTTT
CASSPDTGELFF
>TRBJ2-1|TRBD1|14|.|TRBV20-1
TGCAGTGCTAGTCCGTTTGGACAGGCCGATGAGCAGTTCTTC
CSASPFGQADEQFF
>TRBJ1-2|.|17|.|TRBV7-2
TGTGCCAGCAGCGAAACCATCCCGGGGGCGGGGGACTATGGCTACACCTTC
CASSETIPGAGDYGYTF
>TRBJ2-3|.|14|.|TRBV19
TGTGCCACCACACGGGGCTTTAGCACAGATACGCAGTATTTT
CATTRGFSTDTQYF
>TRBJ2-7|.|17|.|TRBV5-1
TGCGCCAGCAGCTTGGCCGGGTCGTCCGGGGGCTCCTACGAGCAGTACTTC
CASSLAGSSGGSYEQYF
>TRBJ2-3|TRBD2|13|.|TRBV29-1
TGCAGCGCCCTAGCGGGAGTGAAAGATACGCAGTATTTT
CSALAGVKDTQYF
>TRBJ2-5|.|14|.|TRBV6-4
TGTGCCAGCTCCTCTACTAGTTTGGGTGAGACCCAGTACTTC
CASSSTSLGETQYF
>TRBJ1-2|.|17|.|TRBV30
TGTGCCTGGAGTGGTTACGCGACGGGCTCGGGGAACTATGGCTACACCTTC
CAWSGYATGSGNYGYTF
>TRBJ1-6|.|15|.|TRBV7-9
TGTGCCAGCAGCTCACCCGGGACTTCCAATTCACCCCTCCACTTT
CASSSPGTSNSPLHF
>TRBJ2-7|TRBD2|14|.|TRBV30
TGTGCCTGGAGTGTTGGACTAGCTCTAGAAGAGCAGTACTTC
CAWSVGLALEEQYF
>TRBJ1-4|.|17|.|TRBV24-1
TGTGCCACCAGTGGAGGGGTTGAGGCCAGGACTAATGAAAAACTGTTTTTT
CATSGGVEARTNEKLFF
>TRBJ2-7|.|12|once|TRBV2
TGTGCCAGCAGTGAAATTGGGTACGAGCAGTACTTC
CASSEIGYEQYF